This TCR beta chain derives from a study of OX40 agonist ivuxolimab in advanced cancers. Measured with immunoSEQ multiplex PCR; TCRdb has only the in-frame clones, and not every one. The sample lists roughly 65,000 clones, just under 85% occurring once. The sequencing here drew on CD4+ or CD8+ T cells sorted from blood, taken in a trial of the OX40 agonist ivuxolimab. The receptor's source is an adult with an advanced solid tumor such as melanoma, head and neck, liver or kidney cancer.

The CDR3 loop is CASSQSGPLFPDTQYF. The CDR3 bases are TGCGCCAGCAGCCAATCGGGACCCTTGTTCCCAGATACGCAGTATTTT. The rearrangement uses TRBV4-1 and TRBJ2-3, with D perhaps assigned TRBD1 or TRBD2 (5 bases each). Trimming pared 2 bases from V and 4 bases from J, leaving 16 bases between. From germline, CDR1 is MGHRA and CDR2 YSYEKL. This CDR3 is 16 amino acids long.